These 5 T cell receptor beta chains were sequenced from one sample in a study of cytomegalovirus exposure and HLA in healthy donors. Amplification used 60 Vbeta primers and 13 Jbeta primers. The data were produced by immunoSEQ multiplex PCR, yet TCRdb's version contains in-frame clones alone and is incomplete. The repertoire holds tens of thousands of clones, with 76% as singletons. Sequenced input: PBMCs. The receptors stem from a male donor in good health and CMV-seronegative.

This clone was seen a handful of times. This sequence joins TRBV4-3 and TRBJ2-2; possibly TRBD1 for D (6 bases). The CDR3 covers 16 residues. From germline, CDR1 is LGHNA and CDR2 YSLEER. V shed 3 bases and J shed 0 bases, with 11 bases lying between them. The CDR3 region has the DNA TGCGCCAGCAGCCAGCGAGGGGGATCGAACACCGGGGAGCTGTTTTTT. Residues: CASSQRGGSNTGELFF.

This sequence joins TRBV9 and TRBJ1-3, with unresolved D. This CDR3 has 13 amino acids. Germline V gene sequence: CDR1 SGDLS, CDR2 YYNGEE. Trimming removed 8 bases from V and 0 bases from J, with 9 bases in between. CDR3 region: CASSSDSGNTIYF. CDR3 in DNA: TGTGCCAGTTCCAGTGACTCTGGAAACACCATATATTTT.

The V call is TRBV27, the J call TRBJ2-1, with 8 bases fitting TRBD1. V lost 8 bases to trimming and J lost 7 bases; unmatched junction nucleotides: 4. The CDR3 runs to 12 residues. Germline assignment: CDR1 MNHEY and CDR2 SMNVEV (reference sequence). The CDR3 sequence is CASFGQGNEQFF. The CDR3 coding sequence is TGTGCCAGCTTCGGACAGGGTAATGAGCAGTTCTTC.

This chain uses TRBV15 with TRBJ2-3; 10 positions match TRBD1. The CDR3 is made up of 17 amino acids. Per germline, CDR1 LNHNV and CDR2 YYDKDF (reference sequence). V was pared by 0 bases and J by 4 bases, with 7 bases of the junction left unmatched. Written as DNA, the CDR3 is TGTGCCACCAGCAGAGATAAGGACAGGGGGTCCGCAGATACGCAGTATTTT. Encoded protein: CATSRDKDRGSADTQYF.

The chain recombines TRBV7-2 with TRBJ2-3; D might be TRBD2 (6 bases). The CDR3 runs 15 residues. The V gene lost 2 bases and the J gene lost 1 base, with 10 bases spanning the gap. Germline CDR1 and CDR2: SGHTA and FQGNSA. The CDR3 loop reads CASSLHGGRTDTQYF. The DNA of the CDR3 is TGTGCCAGCAGCTTACACGGGGGACGCACAGATACGCAGTATTTT.